This T cell receptor beta chain was recovered during a study of shared clonotypes between healthy human individuals. Findings and limits, study-wide: Non-shared clonotypes had lower generation probabilities than those shared by all four donors. In general, naive subsets displayed greater estimated richness than memory subsets did.

Concerning this clone: Its target is not known.

Terminally differentiated effector memory CD45RA+ cells were excluded from the naive CD8 cells, which were CD45RO-negative and positively selected for CCR7. All donors qualified as healthy HIV-negative adults and had experienced no recent acute infections or vaccinations. Method: immunoSEQ multiplex PCR; TCRdb's copy keeps in-frame clones and lacks some. Of a few million clones in the sample, around 95% were seen once. This CDR3 has 15 amino acids. Per germline, CDR1 MDHEN and CDR2 SYDVKM. V was pared by 5 bases and J by 3 bases, with 14 bases between. Sequencing was done on a sample of naive CD8+ T cells from PBMCs. The source of this sequence is a young man in good health. Some clones in this sample may be carry-over from other donors' samples. The rearrangement links TRBV28 to TRBJ2-1; the D gene could be TRBD1 or TRBD2 (5 bases each). The CDR3 here is CASSLAGSNYNEQFF. In nucleotides, the CDR3 is TGTGCCAGCAGTCTGGCAGGGAGTAACTACAATGAGCAGTTCTTC.